Listed here is a single T cell receptor (beta chain). These data come from a study of blood T cell repertoires in COVID-19. Whole-study context: Whether acute or convalescent, the COVID-19 samples came from the United States, Italy and Spain.

Produced via immunoSEQ multiplex PCR; TCRdb's table is partial and in-frame only. The data hold about 59,000 clones, with 75% to 85% observed a single time. Germline lookup yields CDR1 MNHEY and CDR2 SVGAGI. The CDR3 length is 14 residues. The V and J ends lost 5 bases and 1 base, in that order; junction bases with no gene match: 4. The sample was peripheral blood. The TCR comes from a man between 60 and 75 years old with COVID-19, enrolled during active disease. This chain connects TRBV6-5 to TRBJ1-2; 7 nucleotides line up with TRBD1. The CDR3 region has the DNA TGTGCCAGCAGTCCCCCAGGGGGTAACTATGGCTACACCTTC. This translates into CASSPPGGNYGYTF.